This T cell receptor (beta chain) was found in a study of CD8 T cells in Susac syndrome. cDNA came from about 0.46 to 1 ug RNA primed by random hexamers. TCRdb re-called the immunoSEQ multiplex PCR reads with MiXCR, one entry per CDR3 protein. The sample gives 150,000 to 200,000 distinct CDR3 sequences, 91% of which show up once; approximately 0.086% is in the top ten. Peripheral blood CD8+ and CD4+ T cells were profiled by TCR beta sequencing. V shed 1 base and J 0 bases; nucleotides not matched to a gene: 2. This CDR3 spans 16 amino acids. Germline V gene lookup returns CDR1 SGHTA and CDR2 FQGTGA. The specimen was CD4+ T cells from PBMCs. The chain carries TRBV7-3 and TRBJ2-3; 9 bases match TRBD2. The clonotype comes from a human donor with Susac syndrome. CDR3: CASSLNSGRSTDTQYF. CDR3 in DNA: TGTGCCAGCAGCTTAAATAGCGGGAGAAGCACAGATACGCAGTATTTT.